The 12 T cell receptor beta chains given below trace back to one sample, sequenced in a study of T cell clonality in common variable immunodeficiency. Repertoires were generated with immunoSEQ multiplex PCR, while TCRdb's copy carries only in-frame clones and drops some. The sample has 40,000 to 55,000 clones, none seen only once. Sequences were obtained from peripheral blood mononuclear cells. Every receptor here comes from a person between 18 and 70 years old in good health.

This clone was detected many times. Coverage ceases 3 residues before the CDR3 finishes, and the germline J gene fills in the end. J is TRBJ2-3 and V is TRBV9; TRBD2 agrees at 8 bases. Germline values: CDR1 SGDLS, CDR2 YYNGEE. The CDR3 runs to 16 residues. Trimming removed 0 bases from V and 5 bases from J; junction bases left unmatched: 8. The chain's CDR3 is CASSVVPGGAGDTQYF. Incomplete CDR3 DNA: TGTGCCAGCAGCGTAGTCCCCGGGGGGGCTGGAGATACG. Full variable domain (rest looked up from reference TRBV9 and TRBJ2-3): DSGVTQTPKHLITATGQRVTLRCSPRSGDLSVYWYQQSLDQGLQFLIQYYNGEERAKGNILERFSAQQFPDLHSELNLSSLELGDSALYFCASSVVPGGAGDTQYFGPGTRLTVL.

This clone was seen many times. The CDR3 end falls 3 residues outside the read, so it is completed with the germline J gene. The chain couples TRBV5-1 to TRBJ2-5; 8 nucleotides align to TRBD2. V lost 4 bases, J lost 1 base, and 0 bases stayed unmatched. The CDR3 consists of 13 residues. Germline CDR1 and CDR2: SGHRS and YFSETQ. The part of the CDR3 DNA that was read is TGCGCCAGCAGCCGGGGGGGCCAAGAGACC. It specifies CASSRGGQET. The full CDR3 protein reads CASSRGGQETQYF.

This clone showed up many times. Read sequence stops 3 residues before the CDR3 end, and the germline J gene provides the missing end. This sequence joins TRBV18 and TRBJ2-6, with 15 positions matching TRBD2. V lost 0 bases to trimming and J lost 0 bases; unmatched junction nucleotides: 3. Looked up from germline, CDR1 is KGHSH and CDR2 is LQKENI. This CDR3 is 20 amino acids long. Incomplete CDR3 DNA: TGTGCCAGCTCACCACCGGGACTAGCGGGGGGACGCTCTGGGGCCAACGTC. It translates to CASSPPGLAGGRSGANV. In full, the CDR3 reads CASSPPGLAGGRSGANVLTF.

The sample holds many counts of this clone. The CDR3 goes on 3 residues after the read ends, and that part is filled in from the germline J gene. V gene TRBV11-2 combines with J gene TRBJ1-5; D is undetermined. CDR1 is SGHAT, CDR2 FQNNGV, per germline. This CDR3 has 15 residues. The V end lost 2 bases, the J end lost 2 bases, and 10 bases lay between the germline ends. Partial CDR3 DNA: TGTGCCAGCAGCTTAAATAAAGCGGGCAATCAGCCC. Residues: CASSLNKAGNQP. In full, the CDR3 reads CASSLNKAGNQPQHF.

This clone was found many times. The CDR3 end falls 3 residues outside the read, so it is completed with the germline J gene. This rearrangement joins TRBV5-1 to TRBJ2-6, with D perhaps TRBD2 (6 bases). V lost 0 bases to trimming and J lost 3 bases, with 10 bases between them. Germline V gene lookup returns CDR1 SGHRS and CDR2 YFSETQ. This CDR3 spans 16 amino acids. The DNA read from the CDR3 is TGCGCCAGCAGCTTGGGCGGGATAGGTGGGGCCAACGTC. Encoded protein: CASSLGGIGGANV. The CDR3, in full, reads CASSLGGIGGANVLTF.

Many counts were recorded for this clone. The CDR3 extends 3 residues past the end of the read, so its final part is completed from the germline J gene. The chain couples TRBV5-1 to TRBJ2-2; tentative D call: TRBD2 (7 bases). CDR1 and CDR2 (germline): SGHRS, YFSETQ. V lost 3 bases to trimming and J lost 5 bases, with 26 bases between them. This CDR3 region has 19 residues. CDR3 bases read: TGCGCCAGCAGCTCGGGTGTGGGGAGACGGGGGGCCAGGACCGGGGAG. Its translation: CASSSGVGRRGARTGE. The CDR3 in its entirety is CASSSGVGRRGARTGELFF.

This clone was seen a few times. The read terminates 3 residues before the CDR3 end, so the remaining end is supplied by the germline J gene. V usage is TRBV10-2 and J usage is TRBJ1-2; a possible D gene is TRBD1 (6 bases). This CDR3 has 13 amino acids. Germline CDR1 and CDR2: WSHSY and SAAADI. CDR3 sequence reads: CASADQGREGYTF. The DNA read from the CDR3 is TGCGCCAGCGCCGACCAGGGGCGAGAAGGC.

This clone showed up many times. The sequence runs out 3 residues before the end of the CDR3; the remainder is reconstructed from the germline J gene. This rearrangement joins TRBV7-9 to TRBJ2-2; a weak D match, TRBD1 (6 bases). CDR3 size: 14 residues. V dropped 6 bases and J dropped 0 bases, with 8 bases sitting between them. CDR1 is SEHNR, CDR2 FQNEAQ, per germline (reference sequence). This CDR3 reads CASRDSSNTGELFF. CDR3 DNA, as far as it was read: TGTGCCAGCAGGGACAGCTCGAACACCGGGGAG.

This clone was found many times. The CDR3 here is CASSLLQGAEKLFF. CDR3 bases read: TGCGCCAGCAGCTTGCTGCAGGGGGCAGAAAAA. The rearrangement links TRBV5-1 to TRBJ1-4, with 8 bases matching TRBD1. The read terminates 3 residues before the CDR3 end, so the remaining end is supplied by the germline J gene. J gave up 8 bases and V 1 base, and 4 bases lay outside the gene matches. The germline V gene encodes CDR1 SGHRS and CDR2 YFSETQ. This CDR3 region has 14 residues. Full variable domain (outside the CDR3, taken from reference TRBV5-1 and TRBJ1-4): KAGVTQTPRYLIKTRGQQVTLSCSPISGHRSVSWYQQTPGQGLQFLFEYFSETQRNKGNFPGRFSGRQFSNSRSEMNVSTLELGDSALYLCASSLLQGAEKLFFGSGTQLSVL.

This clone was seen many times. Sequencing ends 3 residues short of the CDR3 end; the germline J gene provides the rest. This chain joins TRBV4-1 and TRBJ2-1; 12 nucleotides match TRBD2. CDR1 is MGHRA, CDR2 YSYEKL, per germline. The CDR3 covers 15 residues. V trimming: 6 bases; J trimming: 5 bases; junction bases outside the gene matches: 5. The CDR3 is CASRAGLAGNNEQFF. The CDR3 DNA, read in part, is TGCGCCAGCAGGGCCGGACTAGCGGGAAACAATGAG.

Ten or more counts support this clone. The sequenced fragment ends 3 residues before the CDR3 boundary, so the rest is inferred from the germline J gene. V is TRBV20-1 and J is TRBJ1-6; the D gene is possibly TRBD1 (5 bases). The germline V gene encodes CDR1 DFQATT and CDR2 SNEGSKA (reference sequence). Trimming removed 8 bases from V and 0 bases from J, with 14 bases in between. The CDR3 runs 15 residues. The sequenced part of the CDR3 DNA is TGCAGTACCGGGACTCAGAGCTCCTATAATTCACCC. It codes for CSTGTQSSYNSP. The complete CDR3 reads CSTGTQSSYNSPLHF.

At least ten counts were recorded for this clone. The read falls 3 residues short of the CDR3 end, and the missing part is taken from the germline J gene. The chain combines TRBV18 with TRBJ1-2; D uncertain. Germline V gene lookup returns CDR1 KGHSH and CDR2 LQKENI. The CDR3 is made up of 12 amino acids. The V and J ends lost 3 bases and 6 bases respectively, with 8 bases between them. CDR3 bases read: TGTGCCAGCTCACCTGGCATTCATGGC. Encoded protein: CASSPGIHG. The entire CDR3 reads CASSPGIHGYTF.